One T cell receptor beta chain is described in this entry. Germline CDR1 and CDR2: GTSNPN and SVGIG (reference sequence). The CDR3 totals 12 residues. Between the trimmed V and J ends, which lost 3 bases and 5 bases, there was a span of 10 bases. The data belong to a study of technical replicates of blood from a handful of donors. The protocol was immunoSEQ multiplex PCR, while the TCRdb copy is restricted to in-frame clones and leaves out a portion. The sample has about 68,000 clones, under 98% seen once. This receptor was identified in a human donor in good health. V and J are TRBV30 and TRBJ1-1; tentatively, D is TRBD1 (6 bases). Input material: T cells isolated from PBMCs. The CDR3 sequence is CAWSRGRTEAFF. CDR3 in DNA: TGTGCCTGGAGCAGGGGTAGGACTGAAGCTTTCTTT.